The following is a T cell receptor (beta chain) sequence with its context. Its antigen is still unknown. There are 14 residues in the CDR3. The V and J ends lost 4 bases and 1 base, in that order; junction bases with no gene match: 4. Germline V lookup: CDR1 DFQATT, CDR2 SNEGSKA (reference sequence). TCRdb re-called the reads with MiXCR, one entry per CDR3 protein. The table lists roughly 500,000 distinct CDR3 sequences, about 11% of them singletons. This sample is part of a study of T cell repertoires in cytomegalovirus infection. About the research overall: An indication of both CMV infection and matching HLA type came from public TCR beta signatures. Study-wide results and caveats: CMV-specific HLA-C-restricted TCR beta clonotypes dominated the ex vivo response.

The rearrangement joins TRBV20-1 to TRBJ2-4, with 7 bases identical to TRBD2. The receptor was derived from a human donor in good health (CMV status not recorded). Some clones in this sample may be carry-over from other donors' samples. The sequenced material came from PBMCs. The CDR3 coding sequence is TGCAGTGCTAAGTTGGGAGGGGCCAAAAACATTCAGTACTTC. Protein product: CSAKLGGAKNIQYF.